This T cell receptor beta chain was captured by sequencing in a study of blood T cell repertoires in COVID-19 (TCRdb year 2020). Background for the entire study: Samples from collaborators originated in the United States, Italy and Spain and spanned both the acute and convalescent phases of COVID-19. The material from the prospective study consisted of cDNA or gDNA derived from T cells, B-cell-depleted T cells, or PBMCs. Deeply sampled blood TCRbeta repertoires from subjects exposed to, actively infected with, or recovered from COVID-19 were included in the dataset. A freely available public database, intended as a resource for researchers studying the immune response to SARS-CoV-2, is where the repertoires were released. Samples were obtained from the ongoing ImmuneRACE study (first 160 participants) and from over 1,000 subjects provided by 6 global collaborators. Nearly every sample came with metadata listing a de-identified subject ID, COVID-19 status, age in years and sex. HLA class I and class II types, where available, came from metadata supplied by the sample provider rather than from assay-based typing.

TCRbeta CDR3 regions were amplified from genomic DNA using the immunoSEQ Assay, a bias-controlled multiplex PCR. Processing in the source paper ran as follows. The number of nucleated cells in each sample was estimated by amplification of reference gene primers within the assay. Sequence reads were collapsed and filtered to measure the absolute abundance of every unique TCRbeta CDR3 rearrangement. For each sample, productive Simpson clonality was calculated as the square root of Simpson's diversity index across productive rearrangements. The clones in this table, taken by TCRdb from immuneACCESS, are in-frame only. Not every clone is retained; where verified, under half of the shortfall comes from an unresolved V gene, and the cause of the rest is unknown. V and J calls and clone size follow that table, whereas D and trimming were derived from the DNA. The sample yields approximately 220,000 clones; 83% were counted once. The biggest ten clones account for around 2.5% of the sample.

Each collaborating institution followed its own protocols to collect whole blood in K2EDTA tubes. For TCRbeta analysis, collaborator samples were shipped as frozen whole blood, as isolated PBMCs, or as DNA extracted from either sample type. The paper's findings and limits, for the study overall: The amount of clinical and demographic metadata varied by source and participant and was provided uncurated.

A remark on this clone: What antigen it recognizes has not been identified. Per-base qualities were not stored, and no clone one base away is much larger.

V is cut back by 0 bases and J by 0 bases, with 5 bases in the junction unmatched. The CDR3 covers 17 residues, taking in both the cysteine and the phenylalanine. Kept here is only the CDR3 DNA, which spans 51 bases and is read in frame from base 1. The germline V gene (reference sequence) gives CDR1 as SGHNT and CDR2 as YYREEE. The sequencing input was peripheral blood. The receptor was isolated from a woman in her forties with active or convalescent COVID-19. The chain was built from TRBV5-4 and TRBJ1-4; the junction holds 7 bases that match TRBD1. Here the CDR3 is given as CASSLGEGAATNEKLFF. The base sequence is TGTGCCAGCAGCTTGGGTGAGGGGGCGGCAACTAATGAAAAACTGTTTTTT.